The rows below give T cell receptor beta chains drawn from one sample of a study of human T cells and chemical hapten exposure. TCRdb redid the calling of the RACE reads with MiXCR, one entry per CDR3 protein. The sample shows around 120,000 distinct CDR3 sequences, about an eighth of them seen only once. This material consisted of whole blood, taken in connection with sensitization to the hapten diphenylcyclopropenone (DPC). The receptors originated from a woman in her 50s with alopecia areata. Some clones in this sample may be carry-over from other donors' samples. Each CDR3 is given with its conserved first and last residue. Fields, in order: V gene, clone size, D gene, J gene, CDR3 DNA, CDR3 protein. The D gene is left open where the match is weak. Rows may omit the clone size; those that give it use once, few, many or a size class.

>TRBV11-2|few|TRBD1|TRBJ1-2
TGTGCCAGCAGAACAAACAGTGGACAGGAAGGCTACACCTTC
CASRTNSGQEGYTF
>TRBV20-1|many|TRBD2|TRBJ2-7
TGCAGTGCTAGGGTAGCGGGATCCAACTACGAGCAGTACTTC
CSARVAGSNYEQYF
>TRBV29-1|-|-|TRBJ2-3
TGCAGCTCCTACAGGGCCTTGCATACTGATACGCAGTATTTT
CSSYRALHTDTQYF
>TRBV6-2/TRBV6-3|-|-|TRBJ2-5
TGTGCCAGCAACTCCCTCATGAGACTAGAAGAGACCCAGTACTTC
CASNSLMRLEETQYF
>TRBV12-3/TRBV12-4|-|-|TRBJ1-2
TGTGCCAGCAGTCCCATGGCGGGTGGCTACACCTTC
CASSPMAGGYTF
>TRBV7-2|-|TRBD1|TRBJ1-1
TGTGCCAGCAGGCCGGGACAGGGGGCGGGAACTGAAGCTTTCTTT
CASRPGQGAGTEAFF
>TRBV25-1|few|-|TRBJ2-2
TGTGCCAGCAGTGTATGGGCGGGGCCCACCGGGGAGCTGTTTTTT
CASSVWAGPTGELFF
>TRBV11-2|few|TRBD1|TRBJ1-4
TGTGCCAGCAGACAGGGGAGAGGTGCCACTAATGAAAAACTGTTTTTT
CASRQGRGATNEKLFF
>TRBV12-5|many|-|TRBJ2-1
TGTGCTAGTGCCCTCGGGGGAAGCTCCTACAATGAGCAGTTCTTC
CASALGGSSYNEQFF
>TRBV20-1|few|-|TRBJ1-6
TGCAGTGCTAACAACGGGCAGGGCGGTTCACCCCTCCACTTT
CSANNGQGGSPLHF
>TRBV7-6|many|TRBD2|TRBJ2-3
TGTGCCAGCAGCTTAGGAGCTAGCGGGGGGCCCTTGGAAGATACGCAGTATTTT
CASSLGASGGPLEDTQYF
>TRBV11-3|-|-|TRBJ2-1
TGTGCCAGCAGCTTCGGCGGGTTATCTCCCTACAATGAGCAGTTCTTC
CASSFGGLSPYNEQFF
>TRBV28|few|-|TRBJ1-5
TGTGCCAGCATCCCCGGGTTGGGCCAGCCCCAGCATTTT
CASIPGLGQPQHF
>TRBV28|-|-|TRBJ2-7
TGTGCCAGCAGTCCCCCCGGGGACCACTACGAGCAGTACTTC
CASSPPGDHYEQYF
>TRBV20-1|many|-|TRBJ2-1
TGCAGCCCCGAATCTGCCCAGGGCATAGGATACAATGAGCAGTTCTTC
CSPESAQGIGYNEQFF
>TRBV19|-|TRBD2|TRBJ2-1
TGTGCCAGTACTTCCCGTGGTAGCGGGGGCCTATACAATGAGCAGTTCTTC
CASTSRGSGGLYNEQFF
>TRBV6-5|-|TRBD1|TRBJ1-5
TGTGCCAGCAGTCCCCGGGACAGGGAGCCAAATCAGCCCCAGCATTTT
CASSPRDREPNQPQHF
>TRBV2|-|TRBD2|TRBJ2-7
TGTGCCAGCAGTGACAAGCGGGAATACGAGCAGTACTTC
CASSDKREYEQYF
>TRBV10-2|few|TRBD2|TRBJ2-2
TGCGCCAGCACCCATCTCGCGGGGCGGGGGAAGTCCGGGGAGCTGTTTTTT
CASTHLAGRGKSGELFF
>TRBV2|-|-|TRBJ2-7
TGTGCCAGCTGTCCGGGAACAGCAACCTCCTACGAGCAGTACTTC
CASCPGTATSYEQYF
>TRBV28|many|-|TRBJ1-2
TGTGCCAGCACCCCTGGATTCTTCTATGGCTACACCTTC
CASTPGFFYGYTF
>TRBV20-1|-|TRBD2|TRBJ2-7
TGCAGTGCGACGGGACTAGCGGGAGGCGAGCAGTACTTC
CSATGLAGGEQYF
>TRBV7-8|few|-|TRBJ2-3
TGTGCCAGCAGCTTAGGAGCGCGTACAGATACGCAGTATTTT
CASSLGARTDTQYF
>TRBV18|many|TRBD1|TRBJ1-1
TGTGCCAGCTCACCAAGGAGTATCGGACAGGAGGCTGAAGCTTTCTTT
CASSPRSIGQEAEAFF
>TRBV2|few|-|TRBJ1-5
TGTGCCAGCAGCCAGTTTCTCTTAAGGGTAGATCAGCCCCAGCATTTT
CASSQFLLRVDQPQHF
>TRBV12-3/TRBV12-4|-|TRBD2|TRBJ2-7
TGTGCCAGCAGTTTCGGGGGGAGTATCTACGAGCAGTACTTC
CASSFGGSIYEQYF
>TRBV4-3|few|-|TRBJ2-2
TGCGCCAGCAGCCAAGAACTAGTTAACACCGGGGAGCTGTTTTTT
CASSQELVNTGELFF
>TRBV19|-|-|TRBJ2-5
TGTGCCAGTAGTACCACAGGGACAAGTAAAGAGACCCAGTACTTC
CASSTTGTSKETQYF
>TRBV12-5|-|TRBD1|TRBJ2-5
TGTGCTAGTGCCCCGGACAGGGGGGGGACCCAGTACTTC
CASAPDRGGTQYF
>TRBV7-2|-|-|TRBJ2-5
TGTGCCAGCAGCCGCGGGATTCAAGAGACCCAGTACTTC
CASSRGIQETQYF
>TRBV18|many|-|TRBJ2-7
TGTGCCAGCTCACTCCAAGGCGGGGTGTGGGAGCAGTACTTC
CASSLQGGVWEQYF
>TRBV20-1|few|-|TRBJ2-7
TGCAGTGCTAGAATTATCGTGTACGAGCAGTACTTC
CSARIIVYEQYF
>TRBV5-1|-|-|TRBJ2-3
TGCGCCAGCAGGGGTACGAGCGGCTATAGCACAGATACGCAGTATTTT
CASRGTSGYSTDTQYF
>TRBV27|few|-|TRBJ2-1
TGTGCCAGCAGTTTAATGTTGGCACACTACAATGAGCAGTTCTTC
CASSLMLAHYNEQFF
>TRBV18|many|-|TRBJ1-1
TGTGCCAGCTCACCACTGTCCAGGACAGAGAACACTGAAGCTTTCTTT
CASSPLSRTENTEAFF